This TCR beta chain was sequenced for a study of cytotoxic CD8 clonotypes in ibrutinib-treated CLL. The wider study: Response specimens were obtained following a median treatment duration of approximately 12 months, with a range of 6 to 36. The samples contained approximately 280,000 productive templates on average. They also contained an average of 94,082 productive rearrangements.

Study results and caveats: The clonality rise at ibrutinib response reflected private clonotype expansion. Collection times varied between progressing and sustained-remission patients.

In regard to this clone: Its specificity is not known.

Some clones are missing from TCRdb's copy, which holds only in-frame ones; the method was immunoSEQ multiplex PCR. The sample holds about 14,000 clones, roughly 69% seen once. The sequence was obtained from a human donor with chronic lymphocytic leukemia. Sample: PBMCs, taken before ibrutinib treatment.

CDR3 loop: CASTPSLWGERDNEQFF. The CDR3 nucleotides read TGTGCCAGCACCCCCTCACTTTGGGGCGAAAGGGACAATGAGCAGTTCTTC. This chain joins TRBV7-9 and TRBJ2-1, with TRBD1 as a possible D gene (5 bases). This CDR3 has 17 residues. CDR1 is SEHNR and CDR2 is FQNEAQ in the germline V gene (reference sequence). V shed 7 bases and J shed 5 bases, with 24 bases lying between them.